Below are 28 T cell receptor beta chains sequenced from a single sample in a study of beta chain features in type 1 diabetes. cDNA synthesis used the whole RNA isolate, giving expressed TCRB sequences. Produced via immunoSEQ multiplex PCR; TCRdb's table is partial and in-frame only. This table has 300,000 to 400,000 clones, roughly 12% appearing once. Sequencing was carried out using naive CD4+ T cells from blood. Receptors originate from a man younger than 30 in good health.

Only a few counts were recorded for this clone. This chain connects TRBV7-9 to TRBJ1-6; D may be TRBD1 (5 bases). Trimming shortened V by 0 bases and J by 7 bases, and 10 bases separated the two germline ends. The CDR3 loop spans 15 amino acids. Germline CDR1 SEHNR, CDR2 FQNEAQ (reference sequence). The CDR3, as DNA: TGTGCCAGCAGCTTAGCACAGGTGGGGAATTCACCCCTCCACTTT. Residues: CASSLAQVGNSPLHF.

This clone was seen only a few times. The chain joins TRBV19 to TRBJ2-1, with 10 bases aligning to TRBD1. This CDR3 region has 17 residues. Germline V gene lookup returns CDR1 LNHDA and CDR2 SQIVND (reference sequence). The V and J ends lost 6 bases and 7 bases, in that order; junction bases with no gene match: 15. The CDR3 sequence: CASSSITRDRGGNEQFF. The CDR3 coding sequence is TGTGCCAGTAGCTCCATAACCCGGGACAGGGGAGGAAATGAGCAGTTCTTC.

V is TRBV2 and J is TRBJ2-3, with a possible D match to TRBD2 (5 bases). The CDR3 spans 15 residues. Trimming removed 4 bases at V and 6 bases at J, with 17 bases between. Germline CDR1 SNHLY, CDR2 FYNNEI. The CDR3 loop reads CASSVRARVGDTQYF. The CDR3 DNA is TGTGCCAGCAGTGTGAGGGCTAGGGTCGGGGATACGCAGTATTTT.

This clone was counted between two and nine times. The rearrangement joins TRBV7-2 to TRBJ2-7; weak D call: TRBD2 (5 bases). The CDR3 has 15 amino acids. V lost 5 bases and J lost 2, with 16 bases in between. CDR1 and CDR2 (germline): SGHTA, FQGNSA. The chain's CDR3 is CASSPLGSWAYEQYF. The CDR3 region has the DNA TGTGCCAGCAGCCCTTTGGGGAGTTGGGCCTACGAGCAGTACTTC.

Here the CDR3 DNA reads TGTGCCAGCAGCCCTAGGTACTATGGCTACACCTTC. It encodes CASSPRYYGYTF. V gene TRBV5-4 combines with J gene TRBJ1-2; D is undetermined. The CDR3 contains 12 residues. The germline V and J ends were trimmed by 4 bases and 3 bases, with 7 bases remaining between them. The germline CDR1 and CDR2 sequences are SGHNT and YYREEE (reference sequence).

The chain combines TRBV19 with TRBJ2-5; a possible D gene is TRBD2 (6 bases). The germline V gene encodes CDR1 LNHDA and CDR2 SQIVND (reference sequence). CDR3 length equals 14 residues. Trimming pared 0 bases from V and 3 bases from J, leaving 8 bases between. CDR3 sequence (DNA): TGTGCCAGTAGTATAGAGGGGAGGAAAGAGACCCAGTACTTC. This sequence encodes CASSIEGRKETQYF.

This clone has just a few counts. V and J are TRBV25-1 and TRBJ1-6, with D hard to call. V lost 8 bases to trimming and J lost 9 bases, with 11 bases between them. Germline loops: CDR1 MGHDK, CDR2 SYGVNS. CDR3 length: 12 amino acids. CDR3 sequence (DNA): TGTGCCAGCTCCCCCCCTTCTTCACCCCTCCACTTT. This codes for CASSPPSSPLHF. The whole variable domain, remainder taken from reference TRBV25-1 and TRBJ1-6, is EADIYQTPRYLVIGTGKKITLECSQTMGHDKMYWYQQDPGMELHLIHYSYGVNSTEKGDLSSESTVSRIRTEHFPLTLESARPSHTSQYLCASSPPSSPLHFGNGTRLTVT.

The chain links TRBV6-6 to TRBJ1-2; 10 bases agree with TRBD1. The trim removed 6 bases at V and 6 bases at J, leaving 10 bases unmatched. This CDR3 is built from 15 residues. Germline V gives CDR1 MNHNY, CDR2 SVGAGI (reference sequence). This CDR3 reads CASSLPRQGADGYTF. Here the CDR3 DNA reads TGTGCCAGCAGCCTCCCCCGACAGGGGGCAGATGGCTACACCTTC.

V and J are TRBV28 and TRBJ1-2, with 9 positions matching TRBD1. V dropped 6 bases and J dropped 4; count of bases not matched to a gene: 9. This CDR3 comprises 15 residues. The germline V gene has CDR1 MDHEN and CDR2 SYDVKM. The CDR3 DNA is TGTGCCAGCAGCCTAGGGGGACAGGGTACCTATGGCTACACCTTC. It specifies CASSLGGQGTYGYTF.

The V call is TRBV7-2, the J call TRBJ2-2, with D possibly being TRBD2 (6 bases). The CDR3 is 19 residues long. Germline lookup yields CDR1 SGHTA and CDR2 FQGNSA. Trimming left V 5 bases short and J 0 bases short, with 22 bases between. The CDR3 DNA reads TGTGCCAGCAGCCCAAGAGTACTGGCTAGCGTACCGAACACCGGGGAGCTGTTTTTT. Its protein product is CASSPRVLASVPNTGELFF.

The V call is TRBV5-4, the J call TRBJ1-6; D is unresolved. Trimming removed 0 bases from V and 7 bases from J, with 14 bases in between. Germline-derived CDR1 and CDR2 are SGHNT and YYREEE (reference sequence). This CDR3 has 16 residues. In DNA form, the CDR3 reads TGTGCCAGCAGCTTGGATCGAGGTTCGGCAAATTCACCCCTCCACTTT. This translates into CASSLDRGSANSPLHF.

The chain links TRBV18 to TRBJ2-5; a possible D gene is TRBD2 (5 bases). Trimming stripped 3 bases from V and 1 base from J, with 9 bases between. The CDR3 covers 14 residues. Germline V lookup: CDR1 KGHSH, CDR2 LQKENI. The CDR3 coding sequence is TGTGCCAGCTCACCCCGGGGAGTCCAAGAGACCCAGTACTTC. Translating gives CASSPRGVQETQYF.

This clone was seen a handful of times. J is TRBJ1-2 and V is TRBV19; TRBD1 is a possible D gene (6 bases). From germline, CDR1 is LNHDA and CDR2 SQIVND (reference sequence). The CDR3 consists of 16 residues. V was cut by 5 bases and J by 7 bases, with 23 bases left in between. The CDR3 is CASSQRDTSRLSGYTF. In DNA, the CDR3 is TGTGCCAGTAGTCAACGGGACACTTCTCGTTTATCTGGCTACACCTTC.

This clone was detected only a few times. The genes are TRBV15 and TRBJ2-3, with a tentative D call TRBD1 (5 bases). CDR1 LNHNV and CDR2 YYDKDF come from the germline V gene (reference sequence). Trimming stripped 0 bases from V and 4 bases from J, with 11 bases between. CDR3 size: 15 residues. CDR3 amino acids: CATSREGRFADTQYF. CDR3 coding DNA: TGTGCCACCAGCAGAGAGGGGCGGTTCGCAGATACGCAGTATTTT.

This clone was seen a few times. The J gene is TRBJ2-7, the V gene TRBV15; 9 nucleotides line up with TRBD1. There are 14 residues in the CDR3. V shed 0 bases and J 4 bases; nucleotides not matched to a gene: 1. The germline V gene has CDR1 LNHNV and CDR2 YYDKDF (reference sequence). The CDR3 nucleotides read TGTGCCACCAGCAGAGAGGACAGGGGATACGAGCAGTACTTC. It is translated as CATSREDRGYEQYF.

This clone has more than one count but fewer than ten. At the DNA level, this CDR3 is encoded by other sequences in the same sample as well. J is TRBJ2-7 and V is TRBV30; TRBD1 matches at 10 bases. Losses at the gene ends were 2 bases for V and 1 base for J; bases not matched to a gene: 5. Germline CDR1 and CDR2: GTSNPN and SVGIG (reference sequence). This CDR3 comprises 15 residues. CDR3 residues: CAWSPDRGRSYEQYF. DNA for the CDR3: TGTGCCTGGAGTCCCGACAGGGGGCGATCCTACGAGCAGTACTTC.

This clone came up a few times. The J gene is TRBJ1-4, the V gene TRBV9; D unresolved. The CDR3 contains 15 residues. V was pared by 3 bases and J by 0 bases, with 9 bases between. Germline V gene sequence: CDR1 SGDLS, CDR2 YYNGEE. The CDR3 loop is CASSAYSATNEKLFF. In DNA, the CDR3 is TGTGCCAGCAGCGCATACAGTGCAACTAATGAAAAACTGTTTTTT.

V and J are TRBV7-3 and TRBJ2-1; possible D gene TRBD2, 7 bases. The CDR3 runs 16 residues. Germline loops: CDR1 SGHTA, CDR2 FQGTGA. The V and J ends lost 2 bases and 2 bases respectively, with 13 bases between them. CDR3 in amino acids: CASSLEGGTPYNEQFF. In DNA form, the CDR3 reads TGTGCCAGCAGCTTAGAGGGGGGGACCCCCTACAATGAGCAGTTCTTC.

The chain carries TRBV18 and TRBJ2-5, with a weak D call TRBD1 (5 bases). Deletions cut 5 bases from V and 3 bases from J, with 10 bases between. Germline V gene data show CDR1 as KGHSH and CDR2 as LQKENI. The CDR3 is made up of 13 amino acids. For the CDR3, the DNA is TGTGCCAGCTCAGAAGTCAGGGAAGAGACCCAGTACTTC. Translated: CASSEVREETQYF.

V usage is TRBV7-9 and J usage is TRBJ2-2; TRBD1 matches 8 bases. Germline-derived CDR1 and CDR2 are SEHNR and FQNEAQ (reference sequence). The J segment lost 3 bases and the V segment lost 5 bases, leaving 5 bases of the junction unmatched. The CDR3 spans 15 residues. For the CDR3, the DNA is TGTGCCAGCAGCCCGCAGGGGGCAGACACCGGGGAGCTGTTTTTT. Translating it yields CASSPQGADTGELFF.

The chain couples TRBV11-1 to TRBJ1-2, with a tentative D call TRBD1 (5 bases). Germline lookup yields CDR1 SGHAT and CDR2 FQDESV (reference sequence). CDR3 length: 13 amino acids. V lost 4 bases and J lost 4, with 10 bases in between. CDR3 residues: CASSSSDSYGYTF. The CDR3 coding sequence is TGTGCCAGCAGCTCCTCAGACAGCTATGGCTACACCTTC.

This clone occurred a few times. CDR3 sequence (DNA): TGTGCCAGCAGAAGGGAGAAGGGACTTGGGCAGTATTTT. Its translation is CASRREKGLGQYF. J is TRBJ2-3 and V is TRBV6-5, with a weak D call TRBD2 (6 bases). Trimming left V 6 bases short and J 11 bases short, with 18 bases between. Germline CDR1 and CDR2: MNHEY and SVGAGI. The CDR3 loop spans 13 amino acids.

Concerning this clone itself: Different DNA sequences within this sample yield the same CDR3. Written as DNA, the CDR3 is TGTGCCAGCAGCCCTGGACAGATGAACACTGAAGCTTTCTTT. It encodes CASSPGQMNTEAFF. This chain joins TRBV7-3 and TRBJ1-1, with D maybe TRBD1 (6 bases). There are 14 residues in the CDR3. The V gene lost 5 bases and the J gene lost 0 bases, with 10 bases spanning the gap. CDR1 is SGHTA and CDR2 is FQGTGA in the germline V gene.

The V gene is TRBV11-3, the J gene TRBJ2-3; tentatively, D is TRBD2 (6 bases). The CDR3 loop spans 14 amino acids. CDR1 and CDR2 from the germline V gene are SGHNT and YENEEA. The V end was cut by 5 bases, the J end by 4 bases, with 13 bases between. CDR3: CASSPGTDADTQYF. The CDR3 nucleotides read TGTGCCAGCAGCCCCGGGACTGACGCAGATACGCAGTATTTT.

This clone was observed a handful of times. The chain couples TRBV15 to TRBJ2-1; D gene ambiguous. V shed 5 bases and J shed 8 bases, with 10 bases lying between them. This CDR3 has 12 residues. Per germline, CDR1 LNHNV and CDR2 YYDKDF (reference sequence). The CDR3 region is CATSGGEDEQFF. For the CDR3, the DNA is TGTGCCACCAGCGGCGGTGAGGATGAGCAGTTCTTC. Drawing the rest from reference TRBV15 and TRBJ2-1, the complete variable domain is DAMVIQNPRYQVTQFGKPVTLSCSQTLNHNVMYWYQQKSSQAPKLLFHYYDKDFNNEADTPDNFQSRRPNTSFCFLDIRSPGLGDTAMYLCATSGGEDEQFFGPGTRLTVL.

The rearrangement uses TRBV11-2 and TRBJ1-1; no clear D gene. The V end was cut by 1 base, the J end by 6 bases, with 3 bases between. CDR1 and CDR2 (germline): SGHAT, FQNNGV. This CDR3 is 11 amino acids long. The CDR3 DNA is TGTGCCAGCAGCTTAGGAGCTGAAGCTTTCTTT. Its protein product is CASSLGAEAFF.

This clone was counted a few times. V gene TRBV30 combines with J gene TRBJ1-2; D uncertain. Trimming took 7 bases from V and 2 from J, leaving 14 bases between them. The CDR3 is 13 residues long. Germline V CDR1 and CDR2: GTSNPN, SVGIG (reference sequence). CDR3 DNA: TGTGCCTCATCCAAGCGGGAAAACTATGGCTACACCTTC. It translates to CASSKRENYGYTF.

This clone occurred a few times. V is TRBV2 and J is TRBJ2-5, with D possibly TRBD1 on 6 matching bases. Germline V gene sequence: CDR1 SNHLY, CDR2 FYNNEI. The V and J ends lost 3 bases and 5 bases respectively, with 16 bases between them. CDR3 length equals 15 residues. The CDR3 DNA sequence: TGTGCCAGCAGTGAGCTAACTGGGGGCTTCGAGACCCAGTACTTC. Encoded protein: CASSELTGGFETQYF.